This T cell receptor beta chain was documented in a study of low-dose radiotherapy and immunotherapy resistance in tumors. Looking at the study overall: Cohort 2, a group dosed every two weeks at 1 Gy per fraction, received 13 Gy in total over 26 weeks. Dosing of intravenous cyclophosphamide at 200 mg/m2 occurred every two weeks and took place one day prior to radiation and immunotherapy.

First-strand cDNA used TRAV- and TRBV-specific primers, covering alpha and beta chains. A roughly 20-cycle PCR with a constant-region primer and V-primer adapter amplified TCRs. TCRdb independently ran MiXCR on the reads; one entry per CDR3 protein. The table lists some 13,000 distinct CDR3 sequences, roughly 66% of them singletons. Germline trimming cut 5 bases from V and 3 bases from J; bases unmatched to any gene: 12. CDR3 length: 20 residues. Germline CDR1 MGHRA, CDR2 YSYEKL. Eligible patients bore advanced solid tumors devoid of tumor-infiltrating lymphocytes. This clonotype was seen more than once but under ten times.

V usage is TRBV4-1 and J usage is TRBJ2-2; TRBD2 matches at 16 bases. The receptor comes from a human donor with advanced metastatic prostate, ovarian, gallbladder or colorectal cancer (not recorded which). This table probably holds off-target reads from a library built for another chain. The CDR3 region has the DNA TGCGCCAGCAGCACACCGGCCGGGACTAGCGGGAGGGTAGACACCGGGGAGCTGTTTTTT. The encoded protein is CASSTPAGTSGRVDTGELFF.